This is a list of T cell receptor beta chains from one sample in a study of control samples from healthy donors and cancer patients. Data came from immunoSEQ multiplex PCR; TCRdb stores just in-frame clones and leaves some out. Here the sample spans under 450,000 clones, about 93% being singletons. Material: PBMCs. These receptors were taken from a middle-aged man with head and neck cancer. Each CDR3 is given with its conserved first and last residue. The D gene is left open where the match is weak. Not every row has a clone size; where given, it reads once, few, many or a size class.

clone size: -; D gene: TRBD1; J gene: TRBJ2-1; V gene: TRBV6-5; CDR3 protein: CASRAPGQSYNEQFF; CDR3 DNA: TGTGCCAGCAGGGCGCCGGGACAGAGCTACAATGAGCAGTTCTTC
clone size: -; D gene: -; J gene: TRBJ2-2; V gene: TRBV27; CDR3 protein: CASRNPGPQYTGELFF; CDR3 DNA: TGTGCCAGCAGGAACCCGGGACCCCAGTACACCGGGGAGCTGTTTTTT
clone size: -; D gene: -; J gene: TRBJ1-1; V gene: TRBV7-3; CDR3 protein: CASSTDATNTEAFF; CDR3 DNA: TGTGCCAGCAGCACAGACGCGACGAACACTGAAGCTTTCTTT
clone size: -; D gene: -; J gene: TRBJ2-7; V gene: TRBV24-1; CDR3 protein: CATSDTRYPRQYF; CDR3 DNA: TGTGCCACCAGTGATACCCGGTACCCTCGGCAGTACTTC
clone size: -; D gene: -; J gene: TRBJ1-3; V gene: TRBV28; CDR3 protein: CASSPPTQHSGNTIYF; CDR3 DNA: TGTGCCAGCAGTCCACCCACCCAGCACTCTGGAAACACCATATATTTT
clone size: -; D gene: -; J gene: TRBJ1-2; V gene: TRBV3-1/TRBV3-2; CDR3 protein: CASSPLSGGYTF; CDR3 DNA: TGTGCCAGCAGCCCCTTGTCGGGTGGCTACACCTTC
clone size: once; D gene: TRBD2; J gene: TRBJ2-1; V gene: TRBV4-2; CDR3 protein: CASSQAGGLASSYNEQFF; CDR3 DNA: TGTGCCAGCAGCCAAGCTGGCGGACTAGCGTCTTCCTACAATGAGCAGTTCTTC
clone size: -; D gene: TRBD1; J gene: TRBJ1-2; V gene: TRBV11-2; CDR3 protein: CASSLGGQVYGYTF; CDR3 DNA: TGTGCCAGCAGCTTAGGAGGACAGGTCTATGGCTACACCTTC
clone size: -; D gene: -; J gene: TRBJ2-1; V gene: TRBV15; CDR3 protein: CATSRDAKGAGYNEQFF; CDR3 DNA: TGTGCCACCAGCAGAGATGCAAAGGGGGCGGGGTACAATGAGCAGTTCTTC
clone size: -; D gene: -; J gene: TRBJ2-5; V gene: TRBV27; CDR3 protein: CASSLGGAAGGETQYF; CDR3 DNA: TGTGCCAGCAGTTTAGGTGGGGCCGCCGGAGGAGAGACCCAGTACTTC
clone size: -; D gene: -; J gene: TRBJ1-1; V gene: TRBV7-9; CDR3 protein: CASEEVGTEAFF; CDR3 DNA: TGTGCCAGCGAGGAGGTTGGCACTGAAGCTTTCTTT